The 32 T cell receptor beta chains below were found in one sample sequenced in a study of T cells in Graves' hyperthyroidism and ophthalmopathy. Authors of the study amplified TCR beta CDR3 regions from RNA transcripts. With the HTBI primer set, the TCR CDR3 went through a first round of RT-PCR. One entry per CDR3 protein results from TCRdb running MiXCR on the multiplex PCR reads. The data contain approximately 34,000 distinct CDR3 sequences, 45% to 55% of them singletons. The sequencing sample was made of blood. All receptors come from a woman aged 40-49 years with Graves' ophthalmopathy.

As for this clonotype: The final CDR3 position lacks the conserved phenylalanine or tryptophan, pointing to a likely read error. V is TRBV2 and J is TRBJ2-6, with no clear D. Germline assignment: CDR1 SNHLY and CDR2 FYNNEI. Between the trimmed V and J ends, which lost 1 base and 0 bases, there was a span of 4 bases. This CDR3 has 15 amino acids. As DNA, the CDR3 is TGTGCCAGCAGTGAAGAGGGCTCTGGGGCCAACGTCCTGACTCCA. Its protein is CASSEEGSGANVLTP.

This chain connects TRBV19 to TRBJ1-1; D might be TRBD1 (6 bases). Trimming took off 8 bases at V and 4 bases at J, with 14 bases between the two ends. In germline, CDR1 is LNHDA, CDR2 SQIVND (reference sequence). The CDR3 has 13 amino acids. The CDR3, as DNA: TGTGCCAGTGACCTGAGGGGGGGCACTGAAGCTTTCTTT. Translating it yields CASDLRGGTEAFF.

The chain carries TRBV7-6 and TRBJ2-5; D is possibly TRBD1 (8 bases). V lost 5 bases, J lost 0 bases, and 19 bases lay in between. The V gene's germline CDR1 is SGHVS and CDR2 FNYEAQ. This CDR3 comprises 17 residues. The CDR3 sequence is CASSVCGGQAYQETQYF. The CDR3 DNA sequence: TGTGCCAGCAGCGTATGCGGGGGACAGGCTTACCAAGAGACCCAGTACTTC.

This clonotype has more than one count but fewer than ten. The chain joins TRBV15 to TRBJ2-5, with D perhaps matching TRBD1 or TRBD2 (5 bases each). The V end lost 5 bases, the J end lost 0 bases, and 10 bases lay between the germline ends. The CDR3 length is 14 residues. The germline CDR1 and CDR2 sequences are LNHNV and YYDKDF (reference sequence). The CDR3 DNA reads TGTGCCACCAGCTCCCGGGACCACCAAGAGACCCAGTACTTC. Residues: CATSSRDHQETQYF.

Notes on this clonotype: One end of the junction does not line up with germline, which may come from a read error. V and J are TRBV12-3 or TRBV12-4 and TRBJ2-7, with 7 positions matching TRBD1. The CDR3 loop spans 13 amino acids. For the CDR3, the DNA is TGTGCCGGCAGGACAGGTTTCTCCTACGTGCAGTACTTC. It is translated as CAGRTGFSYVQYF.

By frequency in the sample, this clonotype is medium-sized. The chain recombines TRBV19 with TRBJ2-1, with TRBD2 identical over 11 bases. V shed 8 bases and J 5 bases; nucleotides not matched to a gene: 2. Germline assignment: CDR1 LNHDA and CDR2 SQIVND (reference sequence). The CDR3 loop spans 13 amino acids. CDR3: CASGTSGNNEQFF. CDR3 in DNA: TGTGCCAGTGGGACTAGCGGCAACAATGAGCAGTTCTTC.

In the case of this clonotype: Relative to the germline gene, one junction end is altered; a read error may explain this. The chain is built from TRBV5-4 and TRBJ1-2; D not resolved. Germline V lookup: CDR1 SGHNT, CDR2 YYREEE (reference sequence). The CDR3 extends over 13 amino acids. This CDR3 reads CASSLAAADRYTF. DNA for the CDR3: TGTGCTAGCAGCTTGGCTGCCGCTGACCGCTACACCTTC. Together with reference TRBV5-4 and TRBJ1-2, the CDR3 gives the full variable domain: ETGVTQSPTHLIKTRGQQVTLRCSSQSGHNTVSWYQQALGQGPQFIFQYYREEENGRGNFPPRFSGLQFPNYSSELNVNALELDDSALYLCASSLAAADRYTFGSGTRLTVV.

The chain recombines TRBV9 with TRBJ1-5, with TRBD1 identical over 7 bases. J lost 5 bases, V lost 2 bases, and 10 bases had no gene match. Germline CDR1 and CDR2: SGDLS and YYNGEE. This CDR3 region has 16 residues. CDR3 in DNA: TGTGCCAGCAGCGTCTATCCGGGACAGACGGATCAGCCCCAGCATTTT. Translating gives CASSVYPGQTDQPQHF.

This chain uses TRBV12-3 or TRBV12-4 with TRBJ1-2; unclear D gene. Trimming stripped 6 bases from V and 2 bases from J, with 19 bases between. CDR3 length: 16 residues. The CDR3 nucleotides are TGTGCCAGCAGCGTCACGTTGCCCCCGAGGAACTATGGCTACACCTTC. Its translation is CASSVTLPPRNYGYTF.

This clonotype was detected many times. The chain uses TRBV4-2 and TRBJ2-1; D is undetermined. This CDR3 has 16 residues. Between the trimmed V and J ends, which lost 0 bases and 9 bases, there was a span of 18 bases. Per germline, CDR1 LGHNA and CDR2 YNFKEQ. The CDR3 coding sequence is TGTGCCAGCAGCCAAGATGGTGTCTCATTGCGGCCTGAGCAGTTCTTC. This encodes CASSQDGVSLRPEQFF.

A remark on this clonotype: Being one base from a much bigger clone, this may be a read error. The chain combines TRBV6-6 with TRBJ2-1; 7 bases map to TRBD1. The CDR3 consists of 14 residues. Germline V gives CDR1 MNHNY, CDR2 SVGAGI (reference sequence). After removal of 2 bases from V and 7 bases from J, the junction contained 5 bases not matched to a gene. The CDR3 bases are TGTGCCAGCAGTTACGGGGGACAGTGTAATGAGCAGTTCTTC. It encodes CASSYGGQCNEQFF.

This clonotype was recorded at least ten times. The chain joins TRBV11-3 to TRBJ1-4; TRBD1 aligns across 7 bases. Trimming cost V 4 bases and J 7 bases; bases outside gene matches: 12. The CDR3 contains 16 residues. Germline CDR1 is SGHNT and CDR2 is YENEEA. CDR3 nucleotides: TGTGCCAGCAGCTCCAACCGTCGGGACAGTAGTGAAAAACTGTTTTTT. Translation: CASSSNRRDSSEKLFF.

This clonotype was counted ten times or more. The chain recombines TRBV2 with TRBJ2-5; 7 bases fit TRBD2. The CDR3 has 14 residues. J lost 5 bases, V lost 6 bases, and 9 bases had no gene match. Germline lookup yields CDR1 SNHLY and CDR2 FYNNEI. This CDR3 is CASRADGGSETQYF. The CDR3 bases are TGTGCCAGCAGGGCCGACGGGGGGTCGGAGACCCAGTACTTC.

This clonotype was detected once. The chain links TRBV10-1 to TRBJ1-1; 8 positions agree with TRBD1. V gave up 1 base and J gave up 7 bases; unmatched junction bases: 11. The CDR3 has 16 residues. CDR1 WNHNN and CDR2 SYGVQD come from the germline V gene (reference sequence). CDR3 amino acids: CASSEYRQGAQNEAFF. In DNA form, the CDR3 reads TGCGCCAGCAGTGAGTATAGGCAGGGGGCTCAGAATGAAGCTTTCTTT.

This clonotype was seen only a few times. The chain is built from TRBV18 and TRBJ2-7; 7 bases are a match to TRBD1. Trimming cost V 0 bases and J 5 bases; bases outside gene matches: 7. The CDR3 length is 15 residues. Germline V gene lookup returns CDR1 KGHSH and CDR2 LQKENI. CDR3 sequence reads: CASSPPMKGADEQYF. CDR3 in DNA: TGTGCCAGCTCACCACCGATGAAGGGGGCCGACGAGCAGTACTTC.

This clonotype was recorded once. V usage is TRBV7-6 and J usage is TRBJ2-7; no clear D gene. With 1 base removed from V and 2 bases from J, the gap between germline ends came to 6 bases. CDR3 length equals 13 residues. Germline values: CDR1 SGHVS, CDR2 FNYEAQ. The CDR3 nucleotides are TGTGCCAGCAGCTTAGGGGATCCCTACGAGCAGTACTTC. Amino acid sequence: CASSLGDPYEQYF.

This clonotype is medium-sized. The chain carries TRBV7-9 and TRBJ1-2; D gene uncertain. The germline CDR1 and CDR2 sequences are SEHNR and FQNEAQ (reference sequence). CDR3 length: 12 residues. The ends were cut back, 1 base at V and 5 bases at J, with 5 bases in the middle. The chain's CDR3 is CASSLELYGYTF. The CDR3 DNA follows: TGTGCCAGCAGCTTAGAGCTATATGGCTACACCTTC.

At least ten counts were recorded for this clonotype. V is TRBV4-1 and J is TRBJ2-1; 12 bases fit TRBD2. CDR3 length: 17 amino acids. The germline V gene has CDR1 MGHRA and CDR2 YSYEKL. The trim removed 1 base at V and 5 bases at J, leaving 6 bases unmatched. The CDR3 region is CASSQVERTSGDNEQFF. The CDR3 DNA sequence: TGCGCCAGCAGCCAAGTTGAACGGACTAGCGGGGACAATGAGCAGTTCTTC.

This clonotype has a count of ten or more. This CDR3 reads CASSYGGREGNQPQHF. In DNA form, the CDR3 reads TGTGCCAGCAGCTACGGCGGGAGGGAGGGCAATCAGCCCCAGCATTTT. The rearrangement links TRBV13 to TRBJ1-5; the D is unclear. This CDR3 contains 16 residues. Germline CDR1 PRHDT, CDR2 FYEKMQ (reference sequence). V lost 4 bases and J lost 2, with 15 bases in between.

CDR3 loop: CSASPNDDGELFF. In DNA form, the CDR3 reads TGCAGTGCTAGCCCTAACGATGACGGGGAGCTGTTTTTT. The chain carries TRBV20-1 and TRBJ2-2; D not resolved. From germline, CDR1 is DFQATT and CDR2 SNEGSKA (reference sequence). V was pared by 3 bases and J by 7 bases, with 12 bases between. The CDR3 is 13 amino acids.

The chain is built from TRBV7-6 and TRBJ2-3; 9 nucleotides agree with TRBD2. The CDR3 consists of 14 residues. The V segment lost 5 bases and the J segment 0 bases; nucleotides outside the gene matches: 0. From germline, CDR1 is SGHVS and CDR2 FNYEAQ. The CDR3 protein is CASSTSGSTDTQYF. CDR3 coding DNA: TGTGCCAGCAGCACTAGCGGGAGCACAGATACGCAGTATTTT.

The sample holds many counts of this clonotype. For the CDR3, the DNA is TGTGCCAGCAGCTTAGATCGGGGTGGGACCCAGTACTTC. This codes for CASSLDRGGTQYF. The gene calls are TRBV11-2 and TRBJ2-5; possibly TRBD2 for D (5 bases). From germline, CDR1 is SGHAT and CDR2 FQNNGV. The CDR3 length is 13 residues. V dropped 0 bases and J dropped 7 bases, with 9 bases sitting between them. The full variable domain, in which reference TRBV11-2 and TRBJ2-5 provide the parts outside the CDR3, is EAGVAQSPRYKIIEKRQSVAFWCNPISGHATLYWYQQILGQGPKLLIQFQNNGVVDDSQLPKDRFSAERLKGVDSTLKIQPAKLEDSAVYLCASSLDRGGTQYFGPGTRLLVL.

V and J are TRBV12-3 or TRBV12-4 and TRBJ2-7; the D gene is possibly TRBD2 (6 bases). Trimming stripped 6 bases from V and 7 bases from J, with 16 bases between. The CDR3 is 13 amino acids. CDR3 in amino acids: CASRLGGTGEQYF. CDR3 sequence (DNA): TGTGCCAGCAGACTAGGCGGGACCGGGGAGCAGTACTTC.

The chain recombines TRBV20-1 with TRBJ2-1; 11 bases fit TRBD2. V was clipped by 1 base and J by 2 bases; unmatched bases: 13. Germline V CDR1 and CDR2: DFQATT, SNEGSKA (reference sequence). This CDR3 has 19 residues. CDR3 in amino acids: CSARAISSSGLAAYNEQFF. DNA for the CDR3: TGCAGTGCTAGAGCGATAAGCAGCTCGGGACTAGCGGCCTACAATGAGCAGTTCTTC.

About this clonotype itself: The germline gene is not matched at one end of the junction; a read error may be the cause. The chain employs TRBV19 and TRBJ2-4; D is undetermined. Germline CDR1 is LNHDA and CDR2 is SQIVND (reference sequence). CDR3 length: 12 residues. The CDR3 DNA follows: TGTGCCAGTAGTATTGGTACCAGGTTTCCTCACTTC. Amino acid sequence: CASSIGTRFPHF. The complete variable domain, with remaining parts taken from reference TRBV19 and TRBJ2-4, reads DGGITQSPKYLFRKEGQNVTLSCEQNLNHDAMYWYRQDPGQGLRLIYYSQIVNDFQKGDIAEGYSVSREKKESFPLTVTSAQKNPTAFYLCASSIGTRFPHFGAGTRLSVL.

This clonotype was picked up many times. The genes are TRBV28 and TRBJ1-1; 8 positions match TRBD1. Germline CDR1 MDHEN, CDR2 SYDVKM. This CDR3 is built from 14 residues. Trimming took 5 bases from V and 1 from J; bases not matched to a gene: 3. The CDR3 DNA follows: TGTGCCAGCAGTCGACAGGGGCCGAACACTGAAGCTTTCTTT. It encodes CASSRQGPNTEAFF.

About this clonotype itself: Its ends do not fully match the called genes, so a read error is possible. The chain combines TRBV7-6 with TRBJ2-1, with 11 bases fitting TRBD2. The CDR3 sequence is 16 residues long. From germline, CDR1 is SGHVS and CDR2 FNYEAQ. The CDR3, as DNA: TGTGCCAGCGGCTTAGGGACTAGCGGCTCCTACAATGAGCAGTTCTTC. This codes for CASGLGTSGSYNEQFF.

This rearrangement joins TRBV24-1 to TRBJ2-1; 8 nucleotides match TRBD2. CDR1 and CDR2 (germline): KGHDR, SFDVKD. The CDR3 is 13 amino acids. V dropped 5 bases and J dropped 5; count of bases not matched to a gene: 1. The DNA for the CDR3 is TGTGCCACCAGTGTAGCGGGACACAATGAGCAGTTCTTC. Translated: CATSVAGHNEQFF.

A word on this clonotype: As the CDR3 is not closed by the conserved phenylalanine or tryptophan, this likely results from a read error. The chain combines TRBV6-4 with TRBJ2-1, with D possibly TRBD1 on 6 matching bases. The CDR3 extends over 14 amino acids. Germline lookup yields CDR1 MRHNA and CDR2 SNTAGT. This CDR3 is CASSEDSSHNEQFL. CDR3 sequence (DNA): TGTGCCAGCAGTGAGGACAGCTCCCACAATGAGCAGTTCCTC.

With regard to this clonotype: Compared with germline, one end of the junction differs, possibly owing to a read error. The chain carries TRBV13 and TRBJ2-2; 7 positions agree with TRBD2. This CDR3 region has 14 residues. CDR1 PRHDT and CDR2 FYEKMQ come from the germline V gene (reference sequence). The CDR3 bases are TGTGCCAGCAGAAGCGGGATGAACACCGGGGAGCTGTCTTGG. Translation gives CASRSGMNTGELSW.

The chain recombines TRBV20-1 with TRBJ2-6, with 8 bases that match TRBD1. The CDR3 spans 14 residues. Germline assignment: CDR1 DFQATT and CDR2 SNEGSKA (reference sequence). The CDR3 nucleotides read TGCAGGGCCGGGACAGGTTCTGGGGCCAACGTCCTGACTTTC. Translated, it gives CRAGTGSGANVLTF.

This clonotype has at least ten counts. This sequence joins TRBV2 and TRBJ2-5, with no clear D. Germline CDR1 is SNHLY and CDR2 is FYNNEI. The ends were cut back, 4 bases at V and 5 bases at J, with 8 bases in the middle. The CDR3 has 12 amino acids. Written as DNA, the CDR3 is TGTGCCAGCAGTGTTCTTGAGGAGACCCAGTACTTC. This codes for CASSVLEETQYF.